This T cell receptor beta chain was obtained from a study of cytomegalovirus exposure and HLA in healthy donors. This clone was found once. The antigen remains undetermined. Study-wide points: The productive fraction for most TCR beta V segments was about 90% or about 30% in an earlier analysis.

Germline CDR1 reads SGHRS; CDR2 reads YFSETQ. The CDR3 sequence is 15 residues long. V gave up 4 bases and J gave up 9 bases, with 17 bases separating them. Researchers ran the PCR with 60 Vbeta and 13 Jbeta primers. Clones were read by immunoSEQ multiplex PCR, and TCRdb kept only the in-frame ones, dropping some. Among more than 90,000 clones, 74% were seen once, and the ten largest hold roughly 4.4%. The gene calls are TRBV5-1 and TRBJ1-6; perhaps TRBD1 as D (5 bases). The sequenced sample was PBMCs. This clonotype originated in a young man in good health and CMV-seropositive. The CDR3 region has the DNA TGCGCCAGCAGCGACAGAGGCGGGGTGGGTTCACCCCTCCACTTT. Translation: CASSDRGGVGSPLHF.